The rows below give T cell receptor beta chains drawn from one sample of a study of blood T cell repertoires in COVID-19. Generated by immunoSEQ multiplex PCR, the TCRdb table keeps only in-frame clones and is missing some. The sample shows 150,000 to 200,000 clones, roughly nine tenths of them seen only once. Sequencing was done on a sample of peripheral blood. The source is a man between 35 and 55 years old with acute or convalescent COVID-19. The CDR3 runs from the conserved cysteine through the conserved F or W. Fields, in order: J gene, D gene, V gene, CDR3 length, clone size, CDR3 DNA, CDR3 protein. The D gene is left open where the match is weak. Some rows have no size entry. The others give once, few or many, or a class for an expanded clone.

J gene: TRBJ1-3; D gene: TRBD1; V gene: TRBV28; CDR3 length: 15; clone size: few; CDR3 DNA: TGTGCCAGCAGTCCGCCAGGGGGCTCTGGAAACACCATATATTTT; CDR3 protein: CASSPPGGSGNTIYF
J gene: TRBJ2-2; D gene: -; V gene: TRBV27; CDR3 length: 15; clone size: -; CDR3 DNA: TGTGCCAGCAGTCCACAGGCAGTTAACACCGGGGAGCTGTTTTTT; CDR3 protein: CASSPQAVNTGELFF
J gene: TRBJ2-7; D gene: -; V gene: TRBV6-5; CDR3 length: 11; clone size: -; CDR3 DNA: TGTGCCAGCAGCACTACCTACGAGCAGTACTTC; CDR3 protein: CASSTTYEQYF
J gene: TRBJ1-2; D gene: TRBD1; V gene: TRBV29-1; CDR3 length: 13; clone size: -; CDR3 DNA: TGCAGCGTTGATGAACAGGGGGCGGGTGGCTACACCTTC; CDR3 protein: CSVDEQGAGGYTF
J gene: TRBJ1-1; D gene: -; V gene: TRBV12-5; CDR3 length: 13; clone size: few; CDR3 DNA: TGTGCTAGTGCAAAGGGACAGAACACTGAAGCTTTCTTT; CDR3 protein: CASAKGQNTEAFF
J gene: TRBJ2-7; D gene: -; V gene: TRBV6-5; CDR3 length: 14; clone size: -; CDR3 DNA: TGTGCCAGCAGCCGAGGCCTACTCTCCTACGAGCAGTACTTC; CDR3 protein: CASSRGLLSYEQYF
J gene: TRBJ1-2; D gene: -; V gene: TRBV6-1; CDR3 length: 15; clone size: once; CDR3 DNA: TGTGCCAGCAGTGAAGCGAGGGCAGAGATCTATGGCTACACCTTC; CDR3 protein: CASSEARAEIYGYTF
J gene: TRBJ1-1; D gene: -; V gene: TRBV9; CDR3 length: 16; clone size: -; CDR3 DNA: TGTGCCAGCAGCGTAGTAAGGGGCGTAGCGGACACTGAAGCTTTCTTT; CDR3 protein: CASSVVRGVADTEAFF
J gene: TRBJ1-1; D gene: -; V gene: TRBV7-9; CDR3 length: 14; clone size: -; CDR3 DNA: TGTGCCAGCAGCCCGCGCGGGGGGGCGGATGAAGCTTTCTTT; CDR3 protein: CASSPRGGADEAFF
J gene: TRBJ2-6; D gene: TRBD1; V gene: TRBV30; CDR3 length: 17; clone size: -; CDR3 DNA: TGTGCCTGGAATCCAAGTCAGGGGGCGCGTGGGGCCAACGTCCTGACTTTC; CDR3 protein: CAWNPSQGARGANVLTF
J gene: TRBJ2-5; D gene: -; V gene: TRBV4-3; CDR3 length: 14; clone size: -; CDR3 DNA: TGCGCCAGCAGCCAGTCATACAGGGACGAGACCCAGTACTTC; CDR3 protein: CASSQSYRDETQYF
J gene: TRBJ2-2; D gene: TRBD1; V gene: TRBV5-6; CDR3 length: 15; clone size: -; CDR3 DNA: TGTGCCAGCAGCTTGTACAGGGGCGCAGCGGGGGAGCTGTTTTTT; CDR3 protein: CASSLYRGAAGELFF
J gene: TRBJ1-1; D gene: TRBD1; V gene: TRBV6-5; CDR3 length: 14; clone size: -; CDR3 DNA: TGTGCCAGCAGTTACGGGGACAGAAACACTGAAGCTTTCTTT; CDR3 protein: CASSYGDRNTEAFF
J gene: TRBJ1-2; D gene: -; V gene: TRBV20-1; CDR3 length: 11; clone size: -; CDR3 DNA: TGCAGTGCTAGAAGGCAGGATGGCTACACCTTC; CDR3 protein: CSARRQDGYTF
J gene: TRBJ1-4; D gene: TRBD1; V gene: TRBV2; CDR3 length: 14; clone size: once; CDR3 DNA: TGTGCCAGCAGTAAAGACAGGGAGGGGAAAAAACTGTTTTTT; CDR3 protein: CASSKDREGKKLFF
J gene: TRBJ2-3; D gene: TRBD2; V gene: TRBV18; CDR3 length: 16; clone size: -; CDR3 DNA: TGTGCCAGCTCACCACTGCGCGGGGGGGGGACAGATACGCAGTATTTT; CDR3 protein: CASSPLRGGGTDTQYF
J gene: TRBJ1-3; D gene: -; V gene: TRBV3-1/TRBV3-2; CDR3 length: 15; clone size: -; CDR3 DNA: TGTGCCAGCAGCCAATTCACGGGAGCTGGAAACACCATATATTTT; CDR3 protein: CASSQFTGAGNTIYF
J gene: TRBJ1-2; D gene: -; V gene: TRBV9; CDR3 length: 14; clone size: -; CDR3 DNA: TGTGCCAGCAGCCCTCAAACAGGGAACTATGGCTACACCTTC; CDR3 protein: CASSPQTGNYGYTF
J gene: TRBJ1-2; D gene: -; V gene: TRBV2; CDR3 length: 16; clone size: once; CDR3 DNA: TGTGCCAGCAGTGAGGGCAGCACCCCGGGGAACTATGGCTACACCTTC; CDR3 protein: CASSEGSTPGNYGYTF
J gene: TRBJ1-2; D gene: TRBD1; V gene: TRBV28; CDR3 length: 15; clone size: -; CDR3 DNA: TGTGCCAGCAGAATACCGGGACAGGGGATCTATGGCTACACCTTC; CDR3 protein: CASRIPGQGIYGYTF
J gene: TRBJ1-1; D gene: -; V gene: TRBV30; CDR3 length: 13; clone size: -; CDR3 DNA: TGTGCCTGGAGTGTACCCGGGTACACTGAAGCTTTCTTT; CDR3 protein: CAWSVPGYTEAFF
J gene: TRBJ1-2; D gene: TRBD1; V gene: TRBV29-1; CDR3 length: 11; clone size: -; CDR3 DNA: TGCAGCGTACAGGGGGCGCAGGGCTACACCTTC; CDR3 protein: CSVQGAQGYTF
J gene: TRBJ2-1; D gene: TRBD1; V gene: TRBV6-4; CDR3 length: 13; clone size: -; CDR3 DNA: TGTGCCAGCAGTGACACCAACAGGGGGCAAAAGTTCTTC; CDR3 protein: CASSDTNRGQKFF
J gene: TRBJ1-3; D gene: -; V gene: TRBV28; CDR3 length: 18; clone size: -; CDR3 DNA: TGTGCCAGCAGTTTCTCTGGGCAGCTTCTCGTCAGCGGAAACACCATATATTTT; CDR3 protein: CASSFSGQLLVSGNTIYF
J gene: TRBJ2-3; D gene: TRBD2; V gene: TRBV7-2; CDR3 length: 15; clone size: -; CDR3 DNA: TGTGCCAGCAGCTTACCGACTAGCGGGGTGGATACGCAGTATTTT; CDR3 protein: CASSLPTSGVDTQYF
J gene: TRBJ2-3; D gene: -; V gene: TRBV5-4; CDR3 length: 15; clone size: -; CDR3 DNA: TGTGCCAGCAGCTTGCCCTCGGTGGGCACAGATACGCAGTATTTT; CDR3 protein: CASSLPSVGTDTQYF
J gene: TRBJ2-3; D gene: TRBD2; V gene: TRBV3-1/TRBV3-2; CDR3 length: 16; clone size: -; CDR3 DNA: TGTGCCAGCAGCCAAGGGCTAGCGGGCAGCACAGATACGCAGTATTTT; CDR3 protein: CASSQGLAGSTDTQYF
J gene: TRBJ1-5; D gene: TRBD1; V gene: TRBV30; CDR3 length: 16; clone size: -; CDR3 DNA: TGTGCCTGGAGTACACTGAGACAGGGCAGCAATCAGCCCCAGCATTTT; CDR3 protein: CAWSTLRQGSNQPQHF
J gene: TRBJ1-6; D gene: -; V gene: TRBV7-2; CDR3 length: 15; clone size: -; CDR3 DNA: TGTGCCAGCAGCGAGGACAGCTCCTATAATTCACCCCTCCACTTT; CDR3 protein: CASSEDSSYNSPLHF
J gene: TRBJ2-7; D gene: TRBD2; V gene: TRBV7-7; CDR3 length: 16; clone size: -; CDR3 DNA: TGTGCCAGCAGCCCCGGGGGGGTGGGTAGTAGCTACGAGCAGTACTTC; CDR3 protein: CASSPGGVGSSYEQYF
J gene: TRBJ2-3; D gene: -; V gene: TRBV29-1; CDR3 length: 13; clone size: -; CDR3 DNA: TGCAGCGTTGAAGATTCGGGGACAGATACGCAGTATTTT; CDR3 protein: CSVEDSGTDTQYF
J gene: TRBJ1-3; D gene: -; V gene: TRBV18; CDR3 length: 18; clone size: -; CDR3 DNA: TGTGCCAGCTCACCAATTCCCCATGGAGTCGCCTCTGGAAACACCATATATTTT; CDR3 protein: CASSPIPHGVASGNTIYF
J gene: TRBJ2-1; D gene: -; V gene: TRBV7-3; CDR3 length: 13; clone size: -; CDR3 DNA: TGTGCCAGCAGCCTCTCTCTCTACAATGAGCAGTTCTTC; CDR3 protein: CASSLSLYNEQFF
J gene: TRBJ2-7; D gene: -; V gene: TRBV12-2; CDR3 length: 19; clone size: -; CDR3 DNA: TGTGCAAGTCAGAACCACCACCCCCCAACAGGGTTAAGCTCCTACGAGCAGTACTTC; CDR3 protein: CASQNHHPPTGLSSYEQYF